The 27 T cell receptor beta chains reported below all come from one sample, sequenced in a study of blood T cells in healthy people across ages. A sample-barcoded 5' primer and a J-beta primer mix were used in a second PCR of about 6 to 11 cycles. TCRdb ran MiXCR on the 5' RACE reads and lists one entry per CDR3 protein. The table records hundreds of thousands of distinct CDR3 sequences, more than 25% of them present only once. Input material: blood. The receptors here all came from a woman of 80 years or more in good health.

About this clonotype itself: This could be a read error, since a much larger clone is one nucleotide away. This chain connects TRBV2 to TRBJ2-7; 8 bases are shared with TRBD1. The CDR3 loop spans 14 amino acids. In germline, CDR1 is SNHLY, CDR2 FYNNEI. The CDR3 nucleotides read TGTACCAGCAGTGATCAGGGGGCCTCCTACGAGCAGTACTTC. It is translated as CTSSDQGASYEQYF. Full variable domain (remainder filled in from reference TRBV2 and TRBJ2-7): EPEVTQTPSHQVTQMGQEVILRCVPISNHLYFYWYRQILGQKVEFLVSFYNNEISEKSEIFDDQFSVERPDGSNFTLKIRSTKLEDSAMYFCTSSDQGASYEQYFGPGTRLTVT.

The rearrangement uses TRBV3-1 and TRBJ1-5; 11 positions agree with TRBD1. Per germline, CDR1 LGHDT and CDR2 YNNKEL (reference sequence). The CDR3 is 16 amino acids. The ends lost 4 bases at V and 4 bases at J; junction bases unmatched: 6. The CDR3 DNA reads TGTGCCAGCAGCCTCGGGACAGGGGGACTTAATCAGCCCCAGCATTTT. Its protein is CASSLGTGGLNQPQHF. The complete variable domain, with remaining parts taken from reference TRBV3-1 and TRBJ1-5, reads DTAVSQTPKYLVTQMGNDKSIKCEQNLGHDTMYWYKQDSKKFLKIMFSYNNKELIINETVPNRFSPKSPDKAHLNLHINSLELGDSAVYFCASSLGTGGLNQPQHFGDGTRLSIL.

The V gene is TRBV7-9, the J gene TRBJ2-1; TRBD2 matches at 10 bases. There are 16 residues in the CDR3. Losses at the gene ends were 5 bases for V and 3 bases for J; bases not matched to a gene: 7. Germline CDR1 reads SEHNR; CDR2 reads FQNEAQ (reference sequence). The CDR3 nucleotides read TGTGCCAGCAGCCAACGGACTAGCGGCATCTACAATGAGCAGTTCTTC. Its translation is CASSQRTSGIYNEQFF.

The chain couples TRBV6-4 to TRBJ2-3; 9 positions match TRBD1. The CDR3 is 14 residues long. With 5 bases clipped from V and 5 bases from J, the junction kept 5 bases outside the gene matches. Per the germline V gene, CDR1 is MRHNA and CDR2 is SNTAGT. CDR3 bases: TGTGCCAGCAGTACAGGGGGCTGGGGAGATACGCAGTATTTT. Translation: CASSTGGWGDTQYF.

This clonotype has a count of ten or more. The chain uses TRBV12-3 or TRBV12-4 and TRBJ2-3, with 8 nucleotides matching TRBD1. The CDR3 runs 19 residues. The ends lost 1 base at V and 0 bases at J; junction bases unmatched: 12. As DNA, the CDR3 is TGTGCCAGCAGTTTAGGGTCCCTACAGGGGGTTACTAGCACAGATACGCAGTATTTT. It specifies CASSLGSLQGVTSTDTQYF.

This clonotype occurred a few times. This chain joins TRBV6-8 and TRBJ2-7; no reliable D call. Per the germline V gene, CDR1 is MNHGY and CDR2 is SAAAGT. The V gene lost 4 bases and the J gene lost 3 bases, with 13 bases spanning the gap. This CDR3 has 14 residues. CDR3 residues: CASSLLPEGYEQYF. The CDR3 DNA is TGTGCCAGCAGTTTGCTTCCAGAAGGCTACGAGCAGTACTTC.

This clonotype was counted many times. The chain joins TRBV7-2 to TRBJ2-4, with D perhaps matching TRBD2 (7 bases). Per germline, CDR1 SGHTA and CDR2 FQGNSA. CDR3 size: 14 residues. V lost 5 bases and J lost 6, with 14 bases in between. CDR3 in amino acids: CASSGSGEGNIQYF. The CDR3 DNA reads as TGTGCCAGCAGCGGTTCAGGGGAGGGAAACATTCAGTACTTC.

The J gene is TRBJ1-3, the V gene TRBV4-1; possibly TRBD1 for D (5 bases). CDR1 and CDR2 (germline): MGHRA, YSYEKL. The CDR3 length is 16 residues. V was clipped by 5 bases and J by 0 bases, with 14 bases between them. The chain's CDR3 is CASSSAGTNSGNTIYF. In nucleotides, the CDR3 is TGCGCCAGCAGCTCAGCCGGGACCAACTCTGGAAACACCATATATTTT.

As concerns this clonotype: A single base separates this from a much larger clone, so it may be a read error. The V call is TRBV11-2, the J call TRBJ2-3; D remains ambiguous. Germline CDR1 SGHAT, CDR2 FQNNGV. This CDR3 is built from 21 residues. The V end lost 3 bases, the J end lost 0 bases, and 28 bases lay between the germline ends. The CDR3 region is CASSFRVGGLVGLPSTDTQYF. For the CDR3, the DNA is TGTGCCAGCAGCTTCAGAGTCGGTGGGCTAGTGGGGTTACCTAGCACAGATACGCAGTATTTT.

The sample holds a few counts of this clonotype. V usage is TRBV7-9 and J usage is TRBJ1-2; D possibly corresponds to TRBD1 (6 bases). CDR3 size: 14 residues. In germline, CDR1 is SEHNR, CDR2 FQNEAQ (reference sequence). Trimming stripped 3 bases from V and 4 bases from J, with 12 bases between. CDR3 nucleotides: TGTGCCAGCAGCTTGCAGGGGATATCCTATGGCTACACCTTC. This encodes CASSLQGISYGYTF.

This clonotype has at least ten counts. The chain recombines TRBV5-1 with TRBJ2-3; 9 bases are shared with TRBD2. Germline assignment: CDR1 SGHRS and CDR2 YFSETQ. The CDR3 is made up of 15 amino acids. After removal of 2 bases from V and 5 bases from J, the junction contained 6 bases not matched to a gene. Here the CDR3 reads CASSFLAGQKDTQYF. DNA for the CDR3: TGCGCCAGCAGCTTCCTAGCGGGGCAAAAAGATACGCAGTATTTT.

Points on this clonotype: A much larger clone is a single base away; this may be a read error. The chain carries TRBV11-2 and TRBJ2-7, with TRBD2 matching 10 bases. V gave up 2 bases and J gave up 3 bases; unmatched junction bases: 1. CDR1 is SGHAT, CDR2 FQNNGV, per germline. CDR3 size: 14 residues. This CDR3 reads CASSLQREGYEQYF. The DNA of the CDR3 is TGTGCCAGCAGCTTACAGCGGGAGGGCTACGAGCAGTACTTC.

This clonotype occurred many times. This chain uses TRBV12-3 or TRBV12-4 with TRBJ2-1, with 7 nucleotides matching TRBD1. This CDR3 has 15 amino acids. The V and J ends lost 0 bases and 5 bases, in that order; junction bases with no gene match: 4. The CDR3, as DNA: TGTGCCAGCAGTTTAGCGGGTGGACAGGACAATGAGCAGTTCTTC. Protein: CASSLAGGQDNEQFF.

This clonotype was observed a few times. V is TRBV12-3 or TRBV12-4 and J is TRBJ1-4; 7 positions agree with TRBD1. The V gene end was trimmed by 10 bases and the J gene end by 8 bases; junction bases not matched to a gene: 10. The CDR3 is 13 amino acids. This chain's CDR3 is CATTQGKVEKLFF. The CDR3 DNA sequence: TGTGCCACCACACAGGGGAAAGTAGAAAAACTGTTTTTT.

This clonotype was seen at least ten times. The gene calls are TRBV3-1 and TRBJ2-7, with TRBD1 matching 8 bases. Germline assignment: CDR1 LGHDT and CDR2 YNNKEL (reference sequence). The V gene end was trimmed by 4 bases and the J gene end by 5 bases; junction bases not matched to a gene: 10. The CDR3 sequence is 15 residues long. Written as DNA, the CDR3 is TGTGCCAGCAGCCCACGGACAGGGTACCTGAACGAGCAGTACTTC. It translates to CASSPRTGYLNEQYF.

The chain recombines TRBV6-1 with TRBJ2-1; the match to TRBD1 covers 8 bases. CDR1 and CDR2 (germline): MNHNS, SASEGT. After removal of 7 bases from V and 5 bases from J, the junction contained 13 bases not matched to a gene. This CDR3 region has 16 residues. The CDR3 nucleotides read TGTGCCAGCAACCAGCAGACTGGACAGGGTAACAATGAGCAGTTCTTC. This sequence encodes CASNQQTGQGNNEQFF.

This clonotype was detected a few times. The chain uses TRBV5-1 and TRBJ2-6; TRBD1 matches at 7 bases. The CDR3 consists of 16 residues. The V gene's germline CDR1 is SGHRS and CDR2 YFSETQ. V lost 1 base to trimming and J lost 2 bases; unmatched junction nucleotides: 3. CDR3 coding DNA: TGCGCCAGCAGCTTGACAGGGGTCGCTGGGGCCAACGTCCTGACTTTC. Protein product: CASSLTGVAGANVLTF.

This clonotype was seen at least ten times. The J gene is TRBJ1-1, the V gene TRBV4-2; D gene unclear. The V gene lost 0 bases and the J gene lost 3 bases, with 5 bases spanning the gap. This CDR3 has 13 amino acids. Per the germline V gene, CDR1 is LGHNA and CDR2 is YNFKEQ. The CDR3 loop reads CASSQEMYTEAFF. The CDR3 DNA follows: TGTGCCAGCAGCCAAGAGATGTACACTGAAGCTTTCTTT.

This clonotype was observed at least ten times. The chain carries TRBV20-1 and TRBJ2-1, with D possibly being TRBD2 (5 bases). This CDR3 spans 20 amino acids. Trimming pared 3 bases from V and 0 bases from J, leaving 27 bases between. The V gene's germline CDR1 is DFQATT and CDR2 SNEGSKA (reference sequence). Written as DNA, the CDR3 is TGCAGTGCTAGTAAGGGTCCCGCTAGCTTCTATCAGAGCTCCTACAATGAGCAGTTCTTC. It codes for CSASKGPASFYQSSYNEQFF.

This clonotype was counted ten times or more. The chain joins TRBV18 to TRBJ1-2; D uncertain. The CDR3 consists of 15 residues. Per the germline V gene, CDR1 is KGHSH and CDR2 is LQKENI. V shed 3 bases and J shed 8 bases, with 19 bases lying between them. In DNA form, the CDR3 reads TGTGCCAGCTCACCGGACCTAGGATCCGGGCCAGGCTACACCTTC. Its translation is CASSPDLGSGPGYTF.

This chain joins TRBV20-1 and TRBJ2-4; D is perhaps TRBD1 (7 bases). The germline V and J ends were trimmed by 1 base and 13 bases, with 20 bases remaining between them. In germline, CDR1 is DFQATT, CDR2 SNEGSKA (reference sequence). The CDR3 has 14 residues. The CDR3 DNA reads TGCAGTGCTAGAGGGATGACAGGGCCGGGAGAGCAGTACTTC. It is translated as CSARGMTGPGEQYF.

This clonotype showed up many times. The chain links TRBV7-2 to TRBJ2-3, with D perhaps matching TRBD1 (6 bases). V lost 5 bases to trimming and J lost 1 base, with 16 bases between them. The germline CDR1 and CDR2 sequences are SGHTA and FQGNSA. This CDR3 is built from 16 residues. DNA for the CDR3: TGTGCCAGCAGCCTACAGGGTACCGCTCGCACAGATACGCAGTATTTT. Its protein is CASSLQGTARTDTQYF.

A few counts support this clonotype. This rearrangement joins TRBV30 to TRBJ1-2, with TRBD1 as a possible D gene (6 bases). The length of the CDR3 is 12 residues. Trimming took 5 bases from V and 0 from J, leaving 7 bases between them. Germline CDR1 GTSNPN, CDR2 SVGIG (reference sequence). This CDR3 reads CAWGTTNYGYTF. CDR3 DNA: TGTGCCTGGGGGACAACTAACTATGGCTACACCTTC.

Regarding this clonotype: The junction does not match germline at one end; this may be a read error. J is TRBJ2-7 and V is TRBV3-1; unclear D gene. With the DNA end fitting TRBJ2-5 better, the J assignment may be wrong. The CDR3 is made up of 12 amino acids. Germline V gene sequence: CDR1 LGHDT, CDR2 YNNKEL (reference sequence). The CDR3 region is CTSSQVEETQYF. CDR3 nucleotide sequence: TGTACCAGCAGCCAAGTGGAGGAGACCCAGTACTTC.

This clonotype was counted between two and nine times. A much larger clone lies one base from this, so it may be a read error. V gene TRBV10-1 combines with J gene TRBJ1-2, with D perhaps TRBD1 (5 bases). Between the trimmed V and J ends, which lost 9 bases and 8 bases, there was a span of 13 bases. Germline values: CDR1 WNHNN, CDR2 SYGVQD (reference sequence). There are 11 residues in the CDR3. CDR3 nucleotides: TGCGCCAGAAAGGGGCGCGGAGGCTACACCTTC. Translating gives CARKGRGGYTF.

This clonotype was seen ten or more times. This chain connects TRBV20-1 to TRBJ2-5; D is unresolved. The CDR3 totals 14 residues. The germline CDR1 and CDR2 sequences are DFQATT and SNEGSKA (reference sequence). Trimming pared 1 base from V and 4 bases from J, leaving 13 bases between. The CDR3 spells CSARGIWGRETQYF. The CDR3 DNA is TGCAGTGCTAGAGGAATATGGGGAAGAGAGACCCAGTACTTC.

This clonotype was recorded at least ten times. V gene TRBV29-1 combines with J gene TRBJ2-5, with D unresolved. CDR3 length: 12 residues. V was trimmed by 6 bases and J by 2 bases, leaving 10 bases between them. Germline V gives CDR1 SQVTM, CDR2 ANQGSEA. The CDR3 sequence: CSVADLQETQYF. CDR3 bases: TGCAGCGTAGCCGATCTTCAAGAGACCCAGTACTTC.